Shown below are 3 T cell receptor beta chains from a single sample sequenced in a study of blood T cell repertoires in COVID-19. Profiled with immunoSEQ multiplex PCR; TCRdb holds only in-frame clones, not every one. The data hold approximately 440,000 clones, with about 90% observed a single time. Sequenced sample: PBMCs or T cells enriched from blood (not recorded which). Receptor source: a woman under 30 who had recovered from COVID-19.

This chain uses TRBV6-6 with TRBJ1-3, with D maybe TRBD1 (6 bases). V was cut by 0 bases and J by 5 bases, with 11 bases left in between. Germline CDR1 MNHNY, CDR2 SVGAGI (reference sequence). The CDR3 totals 15 residues. The CDR3 loop reads CASSYSKGQRNTIYF. In nucleotides, the CDR3 is TGTGCCAGCAGTTACTCGAAGGGACAACGAAACACCATATATTTT.

This chain connects TRBV7-2 to TRBJ1-1; possibly TRBD1 for D (5 bases). Germline V CDR1 and CDR2: SGHTA, FQGNSA. V lost 5 bases, J lost 6 bases, and 19 bases lay in between. The CDR3 runs 15 residues. As DNA, the CDR3 is TGTGCCAGCAGCCCAATTTCTCAGGGTAAGGCTGAAGCTTTCTTT. Its protein is CASSPISQGKAEAFF.

The chain couples TRBV18 to TRBJ1-5; D is possibly TRBD1 (6 bases). Germline V gene data show CDR1 as KGHSH and CDR2 as LQKENI. V gave up 2 bases and J gave up 0 bases, with 11 bases separating them. The CDR3 sequence is 16 residues long. The DNA for the CDR3 is TGTGCCAGCTCACCAGGGGGCCAGAATAGCAATCAGCCCCAGCATTTT. This sequence encodes CASSPGGQNSNQPQHF.